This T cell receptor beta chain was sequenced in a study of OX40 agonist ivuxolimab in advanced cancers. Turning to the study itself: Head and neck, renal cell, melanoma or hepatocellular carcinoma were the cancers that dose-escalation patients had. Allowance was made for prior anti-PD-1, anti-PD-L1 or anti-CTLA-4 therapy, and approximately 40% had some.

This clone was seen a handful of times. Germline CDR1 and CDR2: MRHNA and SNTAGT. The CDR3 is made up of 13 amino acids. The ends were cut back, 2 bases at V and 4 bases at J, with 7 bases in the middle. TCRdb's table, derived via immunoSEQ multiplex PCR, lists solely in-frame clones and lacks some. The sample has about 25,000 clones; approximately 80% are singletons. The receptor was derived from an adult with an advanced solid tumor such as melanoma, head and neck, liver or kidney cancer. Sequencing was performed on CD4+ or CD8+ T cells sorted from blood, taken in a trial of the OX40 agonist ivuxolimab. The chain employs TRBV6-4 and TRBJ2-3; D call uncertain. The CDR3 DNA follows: TGTGCCAGCAGTGACGGTGAGGCAGATACGCAGTATTTT. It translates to CASSDGEADTQYF.